The sequence of this T cell receptor (beta chain) was determined in a study of patients and donors after allogeneic stem cell transplantation. MiXCR, run by TCRdb on the RT-PCR reads, gives a single entry per CDR3 protein. The sample carries roughly 190,000 distinct CDR3 sequences, about 40% recorded once. There are a few counts of this clonotype. Sequencing input: blood, either unsorted or a sorted T cell fraction (not recorded which). This TCR derives from a human donor who was either an allogeneic HSCT recipient or a stem cell or donor lymphocyte infusion donor (not recorded which). It is not recorded whose cells these are; they may come from a transplant donor.

DNA of the CDR3: TGTGCCGCACGGGATGGACGGGGAAGCTATGGCTACACCTTC. It encodes CAARDGRGSYGYTF. This chain links TRBV6-5 with TRBJ1-2, with D uncertain. Deletions cut 11 bases from V and 4 bases from J, with 20 bases between. The CDR3 totals 14 residues. Germline lookup yields CDR1 MNHEY and CDR2 SVGAGI.